This entry features one T cell receptor (beta chain) sequence. What it binds is unknown. With V trimmed by 4 bases and J by 6 bases, 9 bases remained unmatched. Germline CDR1 reads GTSNPN; CDR2 reads SVGIG (reference sequence). The CDR3 extends over 13 amino acids. Amplified regions were TCR beta CDR3 sequences from RNA transcripts. Initially, a first-round RT-PCR of the TCR CDR3 employed the HTBI primer set. One entry per CDR3 protein, called by TCRdb with MiXCR from the multiplex PCR reads. The table lists hundreds of thousands of distinct CDR3 sequences, about 17% of them singletons. Newly diagnosed patients aged 18 to 65 had hyperthyroidism of under 2 months' duration. This specimen comes from a study of T cells in Graves' hyperthyroidism and ophthalmopathy. Findings of the study overall: Expanded thyroid clonotypes (above 0.001) were mostly also found in blood. It was a median around 6 months before onset that the model predicted ophthalmopathy.

The clonotype comes from a young woman with Graves' hyperthyroidism. The chain employs TRBV30 and TRBJ2-7; 7 nucleotides match TRBD2. Sequencing was performed on blood. DNA for the CDR3: TGTGCCTGGAAAAGGACTAGTTTGGGCGAGCAGTACTTC. This translates into CAWKRTSLGEQYF.